The 14 T cell receptor beta chains below were found in one sample sequenced in a study of blood T cell repertoires in COVID-19. Using immunoSEQ multiplex PCR, the repertoire was profiled, and TCRdb retains in-frame clones only, with some absent. The sample lists roughly 430,000 clones, about 88% occurring once. The sequenced sample consisted of PBMCs or T cells enriched from blood (not recorded which). The origin of the receptors is a woman under 30 who had been exposed to COVID-19.

J is TRBJ2-1 and V is TRBV5-1; D gene unclear. Germline-derived CDR1 and CDR2 are SGHRS and YFSETQ. The CDR3 loop spans 11 amino acids. The V gene lost 0 bases and the J gene lost 8 bases, with 3 bases spanning the gap. The CDR3 spells CASSLDYEQFF. The CDR3 DNA sequence: TGCGCCAGCAGCTTGGACTATGAGCAGTTCTTC.

This sequence joins TRBV2 and TRBJ1-2; D gene uncertain. The CDR3 spans 14 residues. The V and J ends lost 6 bases and 8 bases respectively, with 19 bases between them. Looked up from germline, CDR1 is SNHLY and CDR2 is FYNNEI. The CDR3 is CASRESQLVKGYTF. In DNA, the CDR3 is TGTGCCAGCAGGGAGTCCCAGTTGGTGAAGGGCTACACCTTC.

The chain has TRBV6-4 and TRBJ1-6, with 9 bases identical to TRBD1. Trimming took 0 bases from V and 7 from J; bases not matched to a gene: 4. This CDR3 spans 16 amino acids. The germline V gene encodes CDR1 MRHNA and CDR2 SNTAGT. The CDR3 region has the DNA TGTGCCAGCAGTGACTCGGGACAGGGAAGGAATTCACCCCTCCACTTT. This codes for CASSDSGQGRNSPLHF.

V gene TRBV5-5 combines with J gene TRBJ1-4, with D hard to call. The CDR3 is 12 amino acids. Germline V lookup: CDR1 SGHKS, CDR2 YYEKEE (reference sequence). The CDR3 spells CATRRENEKLFF. Here the CDR3 DNA reads TGTGCTACCCGGCGGGAGAATGAAAAACTGTTTTTT.

The chain carries TRBV7-9 and TRBJ2-2; 10 bases match TRBD2. The ends lost 4 bases at V and 4 bases at J; junction bases unmatched: 15. This CDR3 region has 19 residues. The germline CDR1 and CDR2 sequences are SEHNR and FQNEAQ (reference sequence). The CDR3 protein is CASSYPSTLAGVPTGELFF. CDR3 DNA sequence: TGTGCCAGCAGCTATCCAAGTACTCTAGCGGGAGTTCCCACCGGGGAGCTGTTTTTT.

This sequence joins TRBV11-2 and TRBJ2-2; D perhaps matches TRBD2 (5 bases). The CDR3 has 16 amino acids. Germline loops: CDR1 SGHAT, CDR2 FQNNGV. Trimming pared 5 bases from V and 4 bases from J, leaving 17 bases between. CDR3 sequence: CASSLTPYRGTGELFF. As DNA, the CDR3 is TGTGCCAGCAGCCTGACACCCTACCGGGGCACCGGGGAGCTGTTTTTT.

The J gene is TRBJ1-6, the V gene TRBV11-2; TRBD1 matches 7 bases. The CDR3 has 16 residues. CDR1 is SGHAT, CDR2 FQNNGV, per germline. V shed 5 bases and J 7 bases; nucleotides not matched to a gene: 11. CDR3: CASSISQGVRNSPLHF. Written as DNA, the CDR3 is TGTGCCAGCAGCATATCCCAGGGGGTTCGGAATTCACCCCTCCACTTT.

This clone appeared a single time. The V and J genes are TRBV28 and TRBJ2-4, with TRBD2 identical over 11 bases. With 5 bases clipped from V and 3 bases from J, the junction kept 3 bases outside the gene matches. The CDR3 contains 15 residues. Germline CDR1 reads MDHEN; CDR2 reads SYDVKM. The CDR3 bases are TGTGCCAGCAGTCGACTAGCGGGGAGCAAAAACATTCAGTACTTC. Translated, it gives CASSRLAGSKNIQYF. Looking up the rest from reference TRBV28 and TRBJ2-4 gives the full variable domain: DVKVTQSSRYLVKRTGEKVFLECVQDMDHENMFWYRQDPGLGLRLIYFSYDVKMKEKGDIPEGYSVSREKKERFSLILESASTNQTSMYLCASSRLAGSKNIQYFGAGTRLSVL.

This clone was observed once. The gene calls are TRBV7-9 and TRBJ2-5, with D tentatively TRBD2 (6 bases). CDR1 SEHNR and CDR2 FQNEAQ come from the germline V gene (reference sequence). The CDR3 consists of 14 residues. V was clipped by 6 bases and J by 3 bases, with 14 bases between them. The CDR3 loop reads CASRPPGLEETQYF. The CDR3 DNA reads TGTGCCAGCAGACCACCGGGACTGGAAGAGACCCAGTACTTC.

V and J are TRBV5-1 and TRBJ2-5; D is ambiguous. The CDR3 sequence is 16 residues long. Germline lookup yields CDR1 SGHRS and CDR2 YFSETQ. V shed 0 bases and J shed 1 base, with 13 bases lying between them. CDR3 region: CASSLGLTSSQETQYF. DNA of the CDR3: TGCGCCAGCAGCTTGGGGTTGACTTCGTCCCAAGAGACCCAGTACTTC.

The chain uses TRBV2 and TRBJ2-7; tentative D call: TRBD1 (6 bases). Germline CDR1 and CDR2: SNHLY and FYNNEI. V shed 4 bases and J shed 3 bases, with 19 bases lying between them. This CDR3 is built from 16 residues. The CDR3 nucleotides are TGTGCCAGCAGTGCCCGCTACCGGGACACCGACTACGAGCAGTACTTC. Translated: CASSARYRDTDYEQYF. The full variable domain, rest sourced from reference TRBV2 and TRBJ2-7, is EPEVTQTPSHQVTQMGQEVILRCVPISNHLYFYWYRQILGQKVEFLVSFYNNEISEKSEIFDDQFSVERPDGSNFTLKIRSTKLEDSAMYFCASSARYRDTDYEQYFGPGTRLTVT.

The CDR3 region is CASSSLDRGQTGELFF. CDR3 DNA: TGTGCCAGCAGCTCCCTCGACAGGGGGCAAACCGGGGAGCTGTTTTTT. The chain employs TRBV13 and TRBJ2-2; 10 bases line up with TRBD1. In germline, CDR1 is PRHDT, CDR2 FYEKMQ (reference sequence). Losses at the gene ends were 4 bases for V and 5 bases for J; bases not matched to a gene: 7. There are 16 residues in the CDR3.

This chain connects TRBV6-5 to TRBJ2-1, with 8 bases lining up with TRBD2. CDR1 is MNHEY and CDR2 is SVGAGI in the germline V gene. V lost 0 bases, J lost 3 bases, and 1 base stayed unmatched. The CDR3 length is 15 residues. The CDR3 region is CASSYSLAGYNEQFF. In DNA, the CDR3 is TGTGCCAGCAGTTACTCTCTAGCGGGCTACAATGAGCAGTTCTTC.

The chain has TRBV29-1 and TRBJ1-1; TRBD1 might be the D (6 bases). The CDR3 consists of 14 residues. With 0 bases removed from V and 11 bases from J, the gap between germline ends came to 19 bases. Germline CDR1 is SQVTM and CDR2 is ANQGSEA. The CDR3 bases are TGCAGCGTTGAAGATCACCCGGGCAGGGGAATGGCTTTCTTT. Translated: CSVEDHPGRGMAFF.